Listed below are T cell receptor beta chains from one sample, sequenced in a study of blood T cell repertoires in COVID-19. Some clones are missing from TCRdb's copy, which holds only in-frame ones; the method was immunoSEQ multiplex PCR. The sample has 150,000 to 200,000 clones, 85% to 90% seen once; the top ten hold about 0.66%. Sequenced material: peripheral blood. These receptors came from a man aged 50-59 years with acute or convalescent COVID-19. Both conserved end residues are part of each CDR3. D genes are given only for firm matches. Size values are once, few and many counts, or a class for expanded clones, and some rows have none.

v_call: TRBV6-6
d_call: TRBD2
j_call: TRBJ2-1
clone_size: .
cdr3_aa: CASSYEGLADNEQFF
cdr3_nt: TGTGCCAGCAGTTACGAGGGGCTAGCGGACAATGAGCAGTTCTTC

v_call: TRBV7-2
d_call: TRBD2
j_call: TRBJ2-1
clone_size: .
cdr3_aa: CASSPGLAGSGEQFF
cdr3_nt: TGTGCCAGCAGCCCCGGACTAGCGGGGTCCGGAGAGCAGTTCTTC

v_call: TRBV5-6
d_call: .
j_call: TRBJ2-1
clone_size: .
cdr3_aa: CASRGGNEQFF
cdr3_nt: TGTGCCAGCCGCGGAGGTAATGAGCAGTTCTTC

v_call: TRBV7-2
d_call: TRBD2
j_call: TRBJ2-1
clone_size: .
cdr3_aa: CASSLQRGNNEQFF
cdr3_nt: TGTGCCAGCAGCTTACAGCGGGGGAACAATGAGCAGTTCTTC

v_call: TRBV23-1
d_call: TRBD1
j_call: TRBJ2-7
clone_size: .
cdr3_aa: CASSLGQTGGTYEQYF
cdr3_nt: TGCGCCAGCAGCTTGGGGCAGACAGGGGGAACCTACGAGCAGTACTTC

v_call: TRBV28
d_call: .
j_call: TRBJ1-5
clone_size: .
cdr3_aa: CASRNRGSNQPQHF
cdr3_nt: TGTGCCAGCAGGAACAGAGGGAGCAATCAGCCCCAGCATTTT

v_call: TRBV28
d_call: .
j_call: TRBJ2-1
clone_size: .
cdr3_aa: CASRGGASEQFF
cdr3_nt: TGTGCCAGCCGAGGCGGGGCAAGTGAGCAGTTCTTC

v_call: TRBV7-8
d_call: TRBD2
j_call: TRBJ2-3
clone_size: .
cdr3_aa: CASTITSGITRGDTQYF
cdr3_nt: TGTGCCAGCACCATCACTAGCGGGATCACGCGGGGGGATACGCAGTATTTT

v_call: TRBV10-3
d_call: TRBD2
j_call: TRBJ2-2
clone_size: .
cdr3_aa: CAIPQREGYTGELFF
cdr3_nt: TGTGCCATCCCCCAGCGGGAGGGTTACACCGGGGAGCTGTTTTTT

v_call: TRBV19
d_call: .
j_call: TRBJ2-1
clone_size: .
cdr3_aa: CASSNRDFYNEQFF
cdr3_nt: TGTGCCAGTAGTAACCGGGACTTCTACAATGAGCAGTTCTTC

v_call: TRBV28
d_call: .
j_call: TRBJ1-3
clone_size: .
cdr3_aa: CASSLFSPNTIYF
cdr3_nt: TGTGCCAGCAGTTTATTTTCCCCGAACACCATATATTTT

v_call: TRBV27
d_call: TRBD2
j_call: TRBJ2-1
clone_size: .
cdr3_aa: CASRRTSGAYNEQFF
cdr3_nt: TGTGCCAGCAGACGGACTAGCGGGGCCTACAATGAGCAGTTCTTC

v_call: TRBV9
d_call: .
j_call: TRBJ2-1
clone_size: .
cdr3_aa: CASSDDGNNEQFF
cdr3_nt: TGTGCCAGCAGCGACGACGGGAACAATGAGCAGTTCTTC

v_call: TRBV3-1/TRBV3-2
d_call: TRBD1
j_call: TRBJ2-6
clone_size: once
cdr3_aa: CASSEQGSGANVLTF
cdr3_nt: TGTGCCAGCAGCGAACAGGGGTCTGGGGCCAACGTCCTGACTTTC

v_call: TRBV15
d_call: TRBD2
j_call: TRBJ2-1
clone_size: .
cdr3_aa: CATSRDWASGHNEQFF
cdr3_nt: TGTGCCACCAGCAGAGATTGGGCTAGCGGGCACAATGAGCAGTTCTTC

v_call: TRBV28
d_call: .
j_call: TRBJ2-1
clone_size: .
cdr3_aa: CASSLTGANDEQFF
cdr3_nt: TGTGCCAGCAGTTTGACGGGAGCGAACGATGAGCAGTTCTTC

v_call: TRBV2
d_call: .
j_call: TRBJ1-2
clone_size: .
cdr3_aa: CASSERGWYGYTF
cdr3_nt: TGTGCCAGCAGTGAACGGGGTTGGTATGGCTACACCTTC

v_call: TRBV7-6
d_call: TRBD2
j_call: TRBJ2-5
clone_size: .
cdr3_aa: CASSLAVPSGGKETQYF
cdr3_nt: TGTGCCAGCAGCTTAGCGGTACCTAGCGGGGGGAAAGAGACCCAGTACTTC

v_call: TRBV4-3
d_call: .
j_call: TRBJ1-5
clone_size: .
cdr3_aa: CASSQDFYQPQHF
cdr3_nt: TGCGCCAGCAGCCAAGACTTCTATCAGCCCCAGCATTTT

v_call: TRBV29-1
d_call: TRBD1
j_call: TRBJ1-2
clone_size: once
cdr3_aa: CSVEGDRGFIGYTF
cdr3_nt: TGCAGCGTTGAAGGGGACAGGGGTTTCATCGGCTACACCTTC

v_call: TRBV6-6
d_call: .
j_call: TRBJ1-5
clone_size: .
cdr3_aa: CASSYVSISNQPQHF
cdr3_nt: TGTGCCAGCAGTTACGTCAGTATAAGCAATCAGCCCCAGCATTTT

v_call: TRBV2
d_call: .
j_call: TRBJ1-1
clone_size: .
cdr3_aa: CASSGDKGNTEAFF
cdr3_nt: TGTGCCAGCAGTGGGGACAAGGGTAACACTGAAGCTTTCTTT

v_call: TRBV19
d_call: .
j_call: TRBJ2-3
clone_size: .
cdr3_aa: CATSPGNTDTQYF
cdr3_nt: TGTGCCACCAGTCCGGGAAACACAGATACGCAGTATTTT

v_call: TRBV5-8
d_call: .
j_call: TRBJ2-2
clone_size: .
cdr3_aa: CASSLARAGDNTGELFF
cdr3_nt: TGTGCCAGCAGCTTGGCCAGGGCAGGGGATAACACCGGGGAGCTGTTTTTT

v_call: TRBV15
d_call: .
j_call: TRBJ1-2
clone_size: .
cdr3_aa: CATSRGEGGYTF
cdr3_nt: TGTGCCACCAGCAGGGGGGAGGGAGGCTACACCTTC

v_call: TRBV7-8
d_call: .
j_call: TRBJ1-3
clone_size: few
cdr3_aa: CASSLSGSGNTIYF
cdr3_nt: TGTGCCAGCAGCTTATCAGGCTCTGGAAACACCATATATTTT

v_call: TRBV5-1
d_call: TRBD1
j_call: TRBJ2-7
clone_size: .
cdr3_aa: CASSWDRSVYEQYF
cdr3_nt: TGCGCCAGCAGCTGGGACAGATCCGTCTACGAGCAGTACTTC

v_call: TRBV6-2/TRBV6-3
d_call: .
j_call: TRBJ1-5
clone_size: .
cdr3_aa: CASSRGTTYSNQPQHF
cdr3_nt: TGTGCCAGCAGCCGAGGGACAACCTATAGCAATCAGCCCCAGCATTTT

v_call: TRBV27
d_call: TRBD1
j_call: TRBJ2-1
clone_size: .
cdr3_aa: CASSFGDRDNEQFF
cdr3_nt: TGTGCCAGCAGTTTTGGGGACAGGGACAATGAGCAGTTCTTC

v_call: TRBV10-3
d_call: TRBD2
j_call: TRBJ2-1
clone_size: .
cdr3_aa: CAGGDAFGDEQFF
cdr3_nt: TGTGCCGGGGGGGACGCTTTTGGGGATGAGCAGTTCTTC

v_call: TRBV11-2
d_call: .
j_call: TRBJ2-1
clone_size: .
cdr3_aa: CASSLVLKSSYNEQFF
cdr3_nt: TGTGCCAGCAGCTTAGTGCTAAAGAGCTCCTACAATGAGCAGTTCTTC

v_call: TRBV7-8
d_call: .
j_call: TRBJ2-3
clone_size: .
cdr3_aa: CASSLAYGTSTDTQYF
cdr3_nt: TGTGCCAGCAGCTTAGCTTACGGGACTAGCACAGATACGCAGTATTTT

v_call: TRBV24-1
d_call: .
j_call: TRBJ1-1
clone_size: .
cdr3_aa: CATSHSQAGFF
cdr3_nt: TGTGCCACCAGTCACAGCCAGGCGGGTTTCTTT

v_call: TRBV4-3
d_call: .
j_call: TRBJ1-1
clone_size: .
cdr3_aa: CASRTRMNTEAFF
cdr3_nt: TGCGCCAGCAGGACACGCATGAACACTGAAGCTTTCTTT

v_call: TRBV28
d_call: .
j_call: TRBJ1-2
clone_size: many
cdr3_aa: CASSPTGISDYGYTF
cdr3_nt: TGTGCCAGCAGTCCCACCGGGATCAGCGACTATGGCTACACCTTC

v_call: TRBV6-5
d_call: .
j_call: TRBJ1-5
clone_size: .
cdr3_aa: CASSLRGGIGQPQHF
cdr3_nt: TGTGCCAGCAGTTTACGGGGGGGCATAGGACAGCCCCAGCATTTT

v_call: TRBV6-1
d_call: .
j_call: TRBJ2-7
clone_size: .
cdr3_aa: CASRLYPSDEQYF
cdr3_nt: TGTGCCAGCAGACTATACCCCTCCGACGAGCAGTACTTC

v_call: TRBV19
d_call: .
j_call: TRBJ1-5
clone_size: .
cdr3_aa: CASSGRGDQPQHF
cdr3_nt: TGTGCCAGTAGCGGCAGGGGAGATCAGCCCCAGCATTTT

v_call: TRBV7-9
d_call: .
j_call: TRBJ2-1
clone_size: .
cdr3_aa: CASSSSSWANEQFF
cdr3_nt: TGTGCCAGCAGCTCCTCTAGCTGGGCCAATGAGCAGTTCTTC

v_call: TRBV15
d_call: TRBD1
j_call: TRBJ1-1
clone_size: .
cdr3_aa: CATSRYRQGLYEAFF
cdr3_nt: TGTGCCACCAGCAGATATCGACAGGGGTTGTATGAAGCTTTCTTT

v_call: TRBV2
d_call: .
j_call: TRBJ1-6
clone_size: .
cdr3_aa: CASSEDNRANSPLHF
cdr3_nt: TGTGCCAGCAGTGAAGACAACAGGGCGAATTCACCCCTCCACTTT

v_call: TRBV28
d_call: .
j_call: TRBJ1-2
clone_size: .
cdr3_aa: CASSLGQPYGYTF
cdr3_nt: TGTGCCAGCAGTTTGGGACAACCCTATGGCTACACCTTC

v_call: TRBV5-1
d_call: TRBD1
j_call: TRBJ2-6
clone_size: few
cdr3_aa: CASSLGQGLLQDGANVLTF
cdr3_nt: TGCGCCAGCAGCTTGGGACAGGGCCTCTTACAGGATGGGGCCAACGTCCTGACTTTC

v_call: TRBV6-1
d_call: TRBD1
j_call: TRBJ2-7
clone_size: .
cdr3_aa: CASSEGSRGFPYEQYF
cdr3_nt: TGTGCCAGCAGTGAAGGTTCCAGGGGGTTTCCCTACGAGCAGTACTTC